This TCR beta chain originates from a study of beta chain features in type 1 diabetes. Whole-study results and caveats: It was not settled here whether HLA type affects TCRB rearrangement. All four CD4+ subsets of Type 1 diabetes patients contained TCRB CDR3s that were moderately but significantly shorter.

What was sequenced were expressed TCRB transcripts, since all of the isolated RNA had been reverse transcribed. The table came from immunoSEQ multiplex PCR; TCRdb's copy has only in-frame clones and leaves some out. Of about 120,000 clones listed, about a sixth are singletons. CDR3 length: 13 amino acids. Trimming shortened V by 4 bases and J by 9 bases, and 13 bases separated the two germline ends. Germline V gives CDR1 SNHLY, CDR2 FYNNEI. Concerning this clone itself: Antigen specificity is unknown.

Based on CD45RO/CCR7/CD25/CD127/CD95/CD27, CD4+ regulatory, stem cell-like memory, naive and central memory cells were sorted. The sample comprised central memory CD4+ T cells from blood. The V call is TRBV2, the J call TRBJ2-4; no clear D. The receptor was derived from a man aged 30 to 39 with type 1 diabetes. The CDR3 spells CASSGPPPGIQYF. In DNA form, the CDR3 reads TGTGCCAGCAGTGGGCCTCCCCCTGGCATTCAGTACTTC.